This T cell receptor (beta chain) was recovered during a study of cytomegalovirus exposure and HLA in healthy donors. The method was immunoSEQ multiplex PCR; TCRdb's version includes in-frame clones alone and lacks a portion of them. The sample carries almost 75,000 clones, 85% recorded once. The CDR3 has 13 residues. V lost 2 bases, J lost 1 base, and 5 bases lay in between. The germline CDR1 and CDR2 sequences are SGHTA and FQGNSA. This clone was detected only a few times. The antigen is unknown. Broader study findings: Most TCR sequences showed up rarely, but some public TCRs showed up in many donors.

The chain recombines TRBV7-2 with TRBJ1-1; no clear D. Sequenced sample: PBMCs. This clonotype was sampled from a man between 25 and 39 years old in good health and CMV-seronegative. The CDR3 nucleotides read TGTGCCAGCAGCTTAAGCGCGAACACTGAAGCTTTCTTT. It codes for CASSLSANTEAFF.